The rows below give T cell receptor beta chains drawn from one sample of a study of CD8 T cells in Susac syndrome. Each CDR3 protein is one row after TCRdb ran MiXCR on the immunoSEQ multiplex PCR reads. The profile shows some 450,000 distinct CDR3 sequences, more than 70% of them singletons. Sequences were obtained from CD8+ T cells from PBMCs. The receptor set was obtained from a human donor with multiple sclerosis. Both conserved end residues are part of each CDR3. The D gene is left open where the match is weak. Size is omitted from some rows. Given values are once, few, many or a class for expanded clones.

d_call,clone_size,v_call,j_call,cdr3_nt,cdr3_aa
TRBD2,few,TRBV27,TRBJ2-1,TGTGCCAGCAGTGCGGGGGGACTTTACAATGAGCAGTTCTTC,CASSAGGLYNEQFF
NA,NA,TRBV19,TRBJ2-1,TGTGCCAGTAGTATAGATCTATTGGGGCAGGCAAGCTCCTACAATGAGCAGTTCTTC,CASSIDLLGQASSYNEQFF
TRBD1,NA,TRBV5-1,TRBJ2-2,TGCGCCAGCGGCTGGACAGGGACCGGGGAGCTGTTTTTT,CASGWTGTGELFF
TRBD2,NA,TRBV4-2,TRBJ2-3,TGTGCCAGCAGACCCCAGCGGGGGGCCCAAGATACGCAGTATTTT,CASRPQRGAQDTQYF
NA,few,TRBV20-1,TRBJ2-7,TGCAGTGCTAGAGAATTCTACCCCCCGGGCTACGAGCAGTACTTC,CSAREFYPPGYEQYF
NA,NA,TRBV28,TRBJ1-1,TGTGCCAGCAGACTTCCCGGACTCCCCGACGCTTTCTTT,CASRLPGLPDAFF
TRBD1,NA,TRBV4-1,TRBJ2-7,TGCGCCAGCAGCTACCGGACAGGCTCCTACGAGCAGTACTTC,CASSYRTGSYEQYF
NA,once,TRBV12-3/TRBV12-4,TRBJ2-5,TGTGCCAGCAGTCCTCAGGAGGTGGGCGCAGAGACCCAGTACTTC,CASSPQEVGAETQYF
NA,once,TRBV11-2,TRBJ2-3,TGTGCCAGCAACGCCGAACCGTGGCCTAGCTGGGATGCGCAGTATTTT,CASNAEPWPSWDAQYF
NA,NA,TRBV29-1,TRBJ1-1,TGCAGCGGGTCGTTCTTCCCTGAAGCTTTCTTT,CSGSFFPEAFF
NA,NA,TRBV7-9,TRBJ2-7,TGTGCCAGCAGCTCCCCCGGCCTCTACGAGCAGTACTTC,CASSSPGLYEQYF